A selection of T cell receptor beta chains follows, all from one sample in a study of cytomegalovirus exposure and HLA in healthy donors. Sequencing used immunoSEQ multiplex PCR; TCRdb keeps in-frame clones, though not all of them. The table has some 110,000 clones, just under 95% seen once. Sequences were obtained from PBMCs. Receptor source: a woman younger than 30 in good health and CMV-seronegative. CDR3s include the opening cysteine and the closing phenylalanine or tryptophan. D genes are given only for firm matches. Only some rows state a clone size, as once, few, many or a class for expanded clones.

.,TRBV28,TRBJ2-7,.,TGTGCCAGCAGAACTGAAGGCCGGGATAGAACCTACGAGCAGTACTTC,CASRTEGRDRTYEQYF
.,TRBV9,TRBJ2-3,.,TGTGCCAGCCAGGGGAAGAAGCGCAAGAGGACCCAGATTACCACAGATACGCAGTATTTT,CASQGKKRKRTQITTDTQYF
.,TRBV30,TRBJ2-6,TRBD2,TGTGCGACCCTCGGGAAGCGGGAGAGATCTGGGGCCAACGTCCTGACTTTC,CATLGKRERSGANVLTF
.,TRBV6-5,TRBJ2-1,TRBD2,TGTGCCAGCAGTCAAGAGCGGGGTCCCTACAATGAGCAGTTCTTC,CASSQERGPYNEQFF
.,TRBV4-1,TRBJ2-5,TRBD1,TGCGCCAGCAGCCAACTAGGGACAGCCCTCCAAGAGACCCAGTACTTC,CASSQLGTALQETQYF
.,TRBV27,TRBJ2-4,TRBD1,TGTGCCAGCAGTCACCGGGACAGGCAAAACATTCAGTACTTC,CASSHRDRQNIQYF
.,TRBV6-6,TRBJ2-7,.,TGTGCCAGCAGCCGACTACTAAAGTACGAGCAGTACTTC,CASSRLLKYEQYF
.,TRBV7-6,TRBJ1-4,TRBD1,TGTGCCAGCAGCTTGACAGGGGCCGGGGGAGGAGAAAAACTGTTTTTT,CASSLTGAGGGEKLFF
.,TRBV11-2,TRBJ2-3,TRBD1,TGTGCCAGCAGCTATACAGGGGAGGATACGCAGTATTTT,CASSYTGEDTQYF
.,TRBV6-5,TRBJ1-2,.,TGTGCCAGCAGGGGGGCTTTGGGAGGCTACACCTTC,CASRGALGGYTF
.,TRBV6-6,TRBJ1-2,TRBD1,TGTGCCAGCACCTGGACAGGACACTATGGCTACACCTTC,CASTWTGHYGYTF
.,TRBV6-1,TRBJ2-2,.,TGTGCCAGCAACTACGGGACTCCGAACACCGGGGAGCTGTTTTTT,CASNYGTPNTGELFF
few,TRBV6-5,TRBJ2-7,.,TGTGCCAGCAGTTACTCTAGTACTGTGCGGGAGCAGTACTTC,CASSYSSTVREQYF
.,TRBV5-5,TRBJ1-5,.,TGTGCCAGCAGCTCGACAGGAGGCAATCAGCCCCAGCATTTT,CASSSTGGNQPQHF
.,TRBV9,TRBJ2-7,TRBD2,TGTGCCAGCAGCCCTTCGACTAGCCTCTCCGACGAGCAGTACTTC,CASSPSTSLSDEQYF
once,TRBV6-1,TRBJ2-1,.,TGTGCCAGCAGTGGATCCTCATCTGAGACTAGCTACAATGAGCAGTTCTTC,CASSGSSSETSYNEQFF
.,TRBV6-1,TRBJ1-2,TRBD1,TGTGCCAGCAGTGCGGCCGGGACAGGGGCTGACTATGGCTACACCTTC,CASSAAGTGADYGYTF
.,TRBV28,TRBJ1-6,.,TGTGCCAGCAGTCACGGACAGTACACCAATTCACCCCTCCACTTT,CASSHGQYTNSPLHF
.,TRBV5-1,TRBJ2-2,.,TGCGCCAGCAGCCTCGGTGGTAGCGGATACACCGGGGAGCTGTTTTTT,CASSLGGSGYTGELFF
.,TRBV5-1,TRBJ1-3,.,TGCGCCAGCAGCTCGGACATCTCTGGAAACACCATATATTTT,CASSSDISGNTIYF
.,TRBV7-9,TRBJ1-2,.,TGTGCCAGCAGCTTAGATGGAGGAAGAAACTATGGCTACACCTTC,CASSLDGGRNYGYTF
.,TRBV28,TRBJ1-2,TRBD1,TGTGCCAGCAGTACCCGACAGGGAGACTATGGCTACACCTTC,CASSTRQGDYGYTF
.,TRBV30,TRBJ1-2,TRBD1,TGTGCCTGTCCACCCTCAGGGGGCTACGGCTACACCTTC,CACPPSGGYGYTF
.,TRBV2,TRBJ2-2,TRBD1,TGTGCCAGCAGTTACCTATCCGGGACAGGGATCGGCGGGGAGCTGTTTTTT,CASSYLSGTGIGGELFF
.,TRBV28,TRBJ2-1,.,TGTGCCAGCAGTTCCCTAGCTAACTGGAAGAGCGAGCAGTTCTTC,CASSSLANWKSEQFF
.,TRBV9,TRBJ2-1,.,TGTGCCAGCAGCATGGGACAAAACAATGAGCAGTTCTTC,CASSMGQNNEQFF
.,TRBV6-1,TRBJ1-3,.,TGTGCCAGCAGGGCCAATACAGTCTCTGGAAACACCATATATTTT,CASRANTVSGNTIYF
.,TRBV6-1,TRBJ2-7,.,TGTGCCAGCAGTGAAGTCTTATGGAGCTCCTACGAGCAGTACTTC,CASSEVLWSSYEQYF
.,TRBV5-4,TRBJ2-3,.,TGTGCCAGCAGCTTGGCCGGGATCTCAAATACGCAGTATTTT,CASSLAGISNTQYF
.,TRBV5-4,TRBJ2-2,TRBD2,TGTGCCAGCAGCTTTGGACTAGCGGGAGGGCCTGGGGAGGGGGAGCTGTTTTTT,CASSFGLAGGPGEGELFF
.,TRBV10-3,TRBJ2-7,.,TGTGCCATCAGTGGTGACGGGATCTACGAGCAGTACTTC,CAISGDGIYEQYF
.,TRBV30,TRBJ2-4,.,TGTGCCTGGGGCCGGGGGGCGGCAGACATTCAGTACTTC,CAWGRGAADIQYF
.,TRBV4-2,TRBJ1-5,TRBD1,TGTGCCAGCAGCCCCCTGGACAGGGACGAGCCCCAGCATTTT,CASSPLDRDEPQHF
.,TRBV6-1,TRBJ2-5,.,TGTGCCAGCAGTGAGGGGCTCGAAGAGACCCAGTACTTC,CASSEGLEETQYF
.,TRBV4-1,TRBJ2-7,.,TGCGCCAGCAGCCATCCTGGGGCGGCTTACGAGCAGTACTTC,CASSHPGAAYEQYF
.,TRBV6-6,TRBJ1-2,.,TGTGCCAGCAGTTATGGGCGGGCTAACTATGGCTACACCTTC,CASSYGRANYGYTF
.,TRBV7-9,TRBJ1-4,.,TGTGCCAGCAGTAAAAAACAGAGTAATGAAAAACTGTTTTTT,CASSKKQSNEKLFF
.,TRBV30,TRBJ2-3,.,TGTGCCTGGAGGGGCCATAGCACAGATACGCAGTATTTT,CAWRGHSTDTQYF
.,TRBV5-4,TRBJ2-7,.,TGTGCCAGCAGCGAGCGCAGGGAATCCTACGAGCAGTACTTC,CASSERRESYEQYF
.,TRBV28,TRBJ2-3,.,TGTGCCAGCGTCGACAGTAGCACAGATACGCAGTATTTT,CASVDSSTDTQYF
.,TRBV6-5,TRBJ1-2,.,TGTGCCAGCAGATCTACGGGGGTTGGCTATGGCTACACCTTC,CASRSTGVGYGYTF
.,TRBV7-2,TRBJ2-7,.,TGTGCCAGCACCAGGCCAAGCTCCTACGAGCAGTACTTC,CASTRPSSYEQYF
.,TRBV6-1,TRBJ1-1,TRBD1,TGTGCCAGCCGTCGACAGGGAAACACTGAAGCTTTCTTT,CASRRQGNTEAFF
.,TRBV6-5,TRBJ1-3,TRBD1,TGTGCCAGCAGCCGACAGGGGTTCGGAAACACCATATATTTT,CASSRQGFGNTIYF
.,TRBV28,TRBJ1-5,.,TGTGCCAGCAGATCCGGAGGGGTGGGCAATCAGCCCCAGCATTTT,CASRSGGVGNQPQHF
.,TRBV19,TRBJ2-3,.,TGTGCCAGCTCCTTCACGGTTGGTATCTTGGATACGCAGTATTTT,CASSFTVGILDTQYF
.,TRBV4-1,TRBJ2-7,.,TGCGCCAGCAGCCGACAGACCAACTACGAGCAGTACTTC,CASSRQTNYEQYF
once,TRBV18,TRBJ2-7,.,TGTGCCAGCTCACCCACAGGGTACTACGAGCAGTACTTC,CASSPTGYYEQYF
.,TRBV2,TRBJ2-1,TRBD2,TGTGCCAGCAGTGAACCATTAGCGGGGGGGAACTACAATGAGCAGTTCTTC,CASSEPLAGGNYNEQFF
.,TRBV6-6,TRBJ2-2,.,TGTGCCGGTCAGGCCCCAGGGATCACCGGGGAGCTGTTTTTT,CAGQAPGITGELFF
.,TRBV29-1,TRBJ2-2,TRBD1,TGCAGCGTTGAAGGGACAGGGGTCGGAAACACCGGGGAGCTGTTTTTT,CSVEGTGVGNTGELFF
once,TRBV7-9,TRBJ1-3,.,TGTGCCAGCAGCTTAGCGGGAGAAAACACCATATATTTT,CASSLAGENTIYF
.,TRBV7-2,TRBJ1-2,.,TGTGCCAGCAGCCCCCCGGCGGTTCGACGGGGCTATGGCTACACCTTC,CASSPPAVRRGYGYTF